What follows are 18 T cell receptor beta chains derived from one specimen sequenced in a study of early T cells in non-severe SARS-CoV-2 infection. TCRdb reprocessed the 5' RACE reads via MiXCR and lists one record per CDR3 protein. The repertoire has about 23,000 distinct CDR3 sequences, about 5.3% of them found once; the top ten carry approximately 12%. The sequencing input was whole blood. These receptors were taken from an adult who was a healthcare worker with PCR-confirmed SARS-CoV-2 infection or an uninfected control (not recorded which).

This clonotype was seen ten or more times. The junction and the germline gene differ at one end; a read error may be behind it. The CDR3 DNA reads TGTGCTAGCAGCTTAACCCCCCCCCGGGACGGATTTCCCTACGAGCAGTACTTC. Amino acid sequence: CASSLTPPRDGFPYEQYF. The chain has TRBV7-7 and TRBJ2-7; D possibly matches TRBD1 or TRBD2 (5 bases each). The CDR3 spans 18 residues. The germline V gene has CDR1 SSHAT and CDR2 FNYEAQ (reference sequence). The whole variable domain, filled in from reference TRBV7-7 and TRBJ2-7, reads GAGVSQSPRYKVTKRGQDVTLRCDPISSHATLYWYQQALGQGPEFLTYFNYEAQPDKSGLPSDRFSAERPEGSISTLTIQRTEQRDSAMYRCASSLTPPRDGFPYEQYFGPGTRLTVT.

This clonotype was picked up many times. The chain uses TRBV10-3 and TRBJ2-7, with 9 bases identical to TRBD1. Per the germline V gene, CDR1 is ENHRY and CDR2 is SYGVKD. This CDR3 has 15 residues. The V segment lost 6 bases and the J segment 5 bases; nucleotides outside the gene matches: 11. The CDR3 protein is CAIRSSDRGIDEQYF. As DNA, the CDR3 is TGTGCCATCAGGTCTTCGGACAGGGGTATCGACGAGCAGTACTTC.

This clonotype was observed at least ten times. The J gene is TRBJ2-1, the V gene TRBV12-3 or TRBV12-4, with TRBD2 matching over 10 bases. Germline trimming cut 1 base from V and 7 bases from J; bases unmatched to any gene: 7. The CDR3 is 16 residues long. For the CDR3, the DNA is TGTGCCAGCAGTTTAGGAGCTAGCGGGAGTATGAATGAGCAGTTCTTC. This translates into CASSLGASGSMNEQFF.

Many counts were recorded for this clonotype. The rearrangement links TRBV28 to TRBJ2-1; D is unresolved. V lost 4 bases, J lost 3 bases, and 10 bases lay in between. The germline gives CDR1 MDHEN, CDR2 SYDVKM. The CDR3 totals 14 residues. The CDR3 coding sequence is TGTGCCAGCAGTTCCCCGAACCGCTACAATGAGCAGTTCTTC. Translation gives CASSSPNRYNEQFF.

This clonotype was picked up a small number of times. The CDR3 loop is CASSPQGRETSLAKNIQYF. The CDR3 nucleotides read TGTGCCAGTAGTCCACAGGGGCGGGAGACATCATTAGCCAAAAACATTCAGTACTTC. The chain combines TRBV19 with TRBJ2-4, with D perhaps TRBD1 or TRBD2 (7 bases each). The CDR3 length is 19 residues. The V gene lost 5 bases and the J gene lost 0 bases, with 23 bases spanning the gap. Germline assignment: CDR1 LNHDA and CDR2 SQIVND (reference sequence).

The V and J genes are TRBV7-2 and TRBJ2-3; 11 nucleotides align to TRBD2. In germline, CDR1 is SGHTA, CDR2 FQGNSA. Trimming took 1 base from V and 4 from J; bases not matched to a gene: 7. The CDR3 has 17 residues. The CDR3 loop is CASSLGVAGGAADTQYF. The CDR3 DNA follows: TGTGCCAGCAGCTTAGGAGTAGCGGGAGGGGCCGCAGATACGCAGTATTTT.

At least ten counts were recorded for this clonotype. The chain couples TRBV5-1 to TRBJ2-3; the D gene is possibly TRBD1 (7 bases). CDR1 SGHRS and CDR2 YFSETQ come from the germline V gene. V was trimmed by 2 bases and J by 0 bases, leaving 13 bases between them. There are 16 residues in the CDR3. This CDR3 is CASSFAGQPSTDTQYF. As DNA, the CDR3 is TGCGCCAGCAGCTTCGCGGGACAGCCTAGCACAGATACGCAGTATTTT.

This clonotype was seen ten or more times. V is TRBV18 and J is TRBJ2-1; 7 bases agree with TRBD2. The CDR3 is 16 amino acids. The germline V gene encodes CDR1 KGHSH and CDR2 LQKENI. J was trimmed by 8 bases and V by 0 bases; bases with no gene match: 10. CDR3 nucleotides: TGTGCCAGCTCACCACCACTAGCGCCTGCCGGCTATGAGCAGTTCTTC. It translates to CASSPPLAPAGYEQFF.

This clonotype was counted many times. The chain employs TRBV20-1 and TRBJ2-1; 8 bases fit TRBD2. J lost 5 bases, V lost 5 bases, and 8 bases had no gene match. Germline V gives CDR1 DFQATT, CDR2 SNEGSKA (reference sequence). This CDR3 spans 14 amino acids. The CDR3 DNA sequence: TGCAGTGCTCCTTTCGGGACTAGTAACAATGAGCAGTTCTTC. Protein product: CSAPFGTSNNEQFF.

This clonotype qualifies as medium-sized (0.01 to 0.1%). The chain employs TRBV11-3 and TRBJ2-3, with 9 bases identical to TRBD2. The V and J ends lost 0 bases and 10 bases, in that order; junction bases with no gene match: 8. This CDR3 has 15 residues. Germline values: CDR1 SGHNT, CDR2 YENEEA. The CDR3 loop is CASSLEAGGTQAQYF. The CDR3, as DNA: TGTGCCAGCAGCTTAGAAGCGGGAGGCACCCAGGCGCAGTATTTT.

Many counts were recorded for this clonotype. The V and J genes are TRBV6-5 and TRBJ2-1; 7 bases align to TRBD2. This CDR3 contains 13 residues. The V segment lost 10 bases and the J segment 3 bases; nucleotides outside the gene matches: 6. Germline CDR1 MNHEY, CDR2 SVGAGI. CDR3 amino acids: CATGLAVYNEQFF. CDR3 sequence (DNA): TGTGCCACAGGGCTAGCGGTCTACAATGAGCAGTTCTTC.

This clonotype is termed medium-sized. The gene calls are TRBV5-5 and TRBJ2-3; TRBD2 agrees at 9 bases. This CDR3 contains 15 residues. With 0 bases clipped from V and 3 bases from J, the junction kept 2 bases outside the gene matches. CDR1 SGHKS and CDR2 YYEKEE come from the germline V gene (reference sequence). CDR3 region: CASSLDSGGTDTQYF. The CDR3 DNA is TGTGCCAGCAGCTTGGATAGCGGGGGAACAGATACGCAGTATTTT.

This clonotype was found many times. This chain connects TRBV12-5 to TRBJ1-1; D remains ambiguous. V lost 2 bases and J lost 4, with 11 bases in between. CDR3 length: 14 residues. Per germline, CDR1 LGHNT and CDR2 FRNRAP. The DNA for the CDR3 is TGTGCTAGTGGTTTGACGATTGGGGTCACTGAAGCTTTCTTT. Translation: CASGLTIGVTEAFF. Complete variable domain (other parts from reference TRBV12-5 and TRBJ1-1): DARVTQTPRHKVTEMGQEVTMRCQPILGHNTVFWYRQTMMQGLELLAYFRNRAPLDDSGMPKDRFSAEMPDATLATLKIQPSEPRDSAVYFCASGLTIGVTEAFFGQGTRLTVV.

This clonotype was seen ten or more times. The chain uses TRBV9 and TRBJ1-6; D remains ambiguous. V dropped 0 bases and J dropped 10 bases, with 11 bases sitting between them. Germline V gives CDR1 SGDLS, CDR2 YYNGEE. This CDR3 is 14 amino acids long. In DNA form, the CDR3 reads TGTGCCAGCAGCGTAGCTGGACCGGGGTCACCCCTCCACTTT. It codes for CASSVAGPGSPLHF.

This clonotype has only a few counts. The chain uses TRBV9 and TRBJ1-6; 7 bases align to TRBD1. This CDR3 has 14 residues. J was trimmed by 10 bases and V by 0 bases; bases with no gene match: 4. Looked up from germline, CDR1 is SGDLS and CDR2 is YYNGEE. CDR3 nucleotides: TGTGCCAGCAGCGTAGACAGGGGTGGATCACCCCTCCACTTT. It translates to CASSVDRGGSPLHF.

This clonotype appeared many times. The chain is built from TRBV4-3 and TRBJ2-2; D is undetermined. The CDR3 is made up of 13 amino acids. V was trimmed by 1 base and J by 5 bases, leaving 5 bases between them. Germline CDR1 and CDR2: LGHNA and YSLEER. CDR3 coding DNA: TGCGCCAGCAGCCAAGGAGAAACCGGGGAGCTGTTTTTT. This sequence encodes CASSQGETGELFF.

The V call is TRBV6-5, the J call TRBJ2-7, with 14 bases lining up with TRBD2. CDR1 MNHEY and CDR2 SVGAGI come from the germline V gene. V gave up 5 bases and J gave up 6 bases; unmatched junction bases: 6. The CDR3 has 15 residues. CDR3 residues: CASSRGTSGSREQYF. CDR3 bases: TGTGCCAGCAGTAGAGGGACTAGCGGGAGTCGCGAGCAGTACTTC.

This clonotype was found many times. This chain links TRBV4-2 with TRBJ2-1, with a possible D match to TRBD2 (6 bases). CDR1 is LGHNA, CDR2 YNFKEQ, per germline. CDR3 size: 14 residues. V was pared by 0 bases and J by 9 bases, with 12 bases between. CDR3: CASSQDTIAVEQFF. As DNA, the CDR3 is TGTGCCAGCAGCCAAGATACTATAGCGGTTGAGCAGTTCTTC.